The entry below gives a single T cell receptor (beta chain) sequence along with its context. The antigen is not known. The CDR3 runs to 15 residues. Germline V gives CDR1 SGDLS, CDR2 YYNGEE. J was trimmed by 5 bases and V by 0 bases; bases with no gene match: 8. This sample was taken from a study of radiation and T cells in renal cell carcinoma. Time point meaning: baseline pretreatment blood. Stated treatment: 15 Gy SBRT to primary tumor, nephrectomy 4 weeks later. Radiation-treated patients gave blood at baseline, week 2 and week 4. The patient's renal cell carcinoma had clear cell pathology. General study results and limits: Top tumor clonotypes rose in blood 2 weeks post-radiation, then contracted. Without pretreatment biopsies, baseline tumor clonotype presence was undetermined.

Repertoires were generated with immunoSEQ multiplex PCR, while TCRdb's copy carries only in-frame clones and drops some. The sample records 70,000 to 95,000 clones, 82% being singletons. The chain carries TRBV9 and TRBJ2-7, with 7 bases fitting TRBD2. Sequenced material: blood, taken from a patient whose treatment included radiotherapy and nephrectomy. This sequence originates from a man between 60 and 75 years old with renal cell carcinoma. The CDR3 DNA follows: TGTGCCAGCAGCGTAGTGGCGGGAGAGGGCGACGAGCAGTACTTC. Translating gives CASSVVAGEGDEQYF.